This TCR beta chain was observed in a study of blood T cells in healthy people across ages (dated by TCRdb to the mid-2010s). In the study overall: In model experiments, template switching captured about one uniquely barcoded TCR beta cDNA molecule for every two T cells. Using the same blood draw, the study looked at two additional independent replicas of 1 million unique cDNA reads for two donors, one aged 18 to 30 and the other aged 80 or older. To track age-related changes in TCR beta repertoire diversity, the study relied on deep sequencing normalized with unique cDNA molecular identifiers. The donors were divided into four age groups: young (average about 15 years), middle-aged (almost 40), aged (approximately 64) and long-lived (82). To avoid experimental bias, donors of different ages were randomly spread across the sequencing lanes. Here is what the overall study found, with its caveats: Compared with the aged group, more naive CD4+ T cells, fewer expanded clones and increased TCR diversity were shown by the long-lived group, suggesting age selection. Observed TCR beta diversity per million T cells fell roughly linearly with age, and a significant reduction was already apparent by age around 36. Donor CMV infection status was unknown, potentially confounding age-related changes in expanded clonotypes. There was a strong correlation between observed TCR beta diversity and the percentage of naive T cells measured by flow cytometry. Estimates of total diversity from one million sequenced T cells were regarded as lower bounds and underestimates. Because profiling used bulk unsorted PBMCs, naive and antigen-experienced compartments could not be compared conclusively.

The protocol used for the library was 5' RACE. The run used an Illumina HiSeq 2500. A second PCR of about 7 to 12 cycles was run with a J-beta primer mix and a sample-barcoded 5' primer. A unique molecular identifier was introduced onto each TCR beta cDNA molecule by a template-switch 5' adaptor carrying 12 random nucleotides. Each sample yielded at least 2.5 million CDR3-containing paired-end reads. All of the RNA was converted into first-strand cDNA using the Mint cDNA synthesis kit, with a TRBC-specific oligonucleotide serving as the primer. All cDNA was treated with uracil-DNA glycosylase and then went through a first 18-cycle PCR with the universal primers M1SS and BC2_uni_R. In the source study's methods: For normalization, 1 million high-quality reads, each with a distinct molecular identifier, were randomly selected from each sample. Instead of being binned into consensus sequences, reads with shared molecular identifiers were discarded. MiTCR, run with a Q25 quality threshold and the strictest error-elimination algorithm, handled CDR3 identification, clonotype clustering and error correction. A nonparametric unseen species model using Euler transformation provided a lower-bound estimate of total TCR beta diversity. TCRdb trimmed the raw reads at Q25, called clones with MiXCR and kept productive beta chains. Each CDR3 protein appears once, grouped with its most common genes and DNA. These V and J calls are TCRdb output, not the study's own analysis. The sample table holds some 900,000 distinct CDR3 sequences, of which under 50% were seen once. About an eighth of the sample goes to the ten largest clones.

From its cysteine to its phenylalanine, the CDR3 spans 16 amino acids. The sequence is cut down to CDR3 DNA, 48 bases in frame from base 1. Trimming removed 4 bases from V and 1 base from J, leaving 17 bases between the germline ends. CDR1 and CDR2 are read off the germline V gene as SGHRS and YFSETQ. The donors were 40 or so Caucasian individuals from Russia, aged 6 to 90 years, who were systemically healthy. Roughly 9 milliliters of peripheral blood were drawn from each donor into EDTA-treated Vacutainer tubes. Ficoll-Paque density-gradient centrifugation was used to isolate PBMCs, with at least 7 million per sample. Trizol reagent was used to extract total RNA from PBMCs, with at least 5 micrograms per sample. The percentages of naive CD45RAhigh/CD27high T cells were determined by flow cytometry on a PBMC aliquot from every donor. This clonotype turned up a few times. The antigen it binds to is not known. Base qualities were left out, and no much larger clone turns up one base away.

The material sequenced was blood. The chain couples TRBV5-1 to TRBJ1-1, and perhaps TRBD1 as D gene, on 5 matching bases. This sequence originates from a man between 25 and 39 years old in good health. The nucleotides are TGCGCCAGCAGCCCCCTGAACAGGTTCCCGAACACTGAAGCTTTCTTT. Its translation is CASSPLNRFPNTEAFF.